Below, 5 T cell receptor beta chains from the same sample are listed, as sequenced in a study of blood T cell repertoires in COVID-19. Here immunoSEQ multiplex PCR was the method, and the copy in TCRdb shows in-frame clones only, minus some. The sample consists of over 100,000 clones, roughly 78% of them appearing once. What was sequenced was peripheral blood. These receptors were collected from a man between 60 and 75 years old with active or convalescent COVID-19.

The chain employs TRBV5-1 and TRBJ2-3, with 14 bases identical to TRBD2. Per germline, CDR1 SGHRS and CDR2 YFSETQ. Trimming took 3 bases from V and 5 from J; bases not matched to a gene: 5. The CDR3 has 16 amino acids. The CDR3 sequence is CASSSGLAGVVDTQYF. In DNA, the CDR3 is TGCGCCAGCAGCTCGGGACTAGCGGGAGTGGTAGATACGCAGTATTTT.

This chain links TRBV4-2 with TRBJ2-3; 11 positions match TRBD2. CDR1 and CDR2 from the germline V gene are LGHNA and YNFKEQ. The length of the CDR3 is 19 residues. The junction had 11 bases not matched to a gene; V was cut back by 0 bases and J by 3 bases. The CDR3 region is CASSQDLVLAGGKTDTQYF. The CDR3 nucleotides are TGTGCCAGCAGCCAAGATCTTGTTCTAGCGGGAGGTAAAACAGATACGCAGTATTTT.

V and J are TRBV29-1 and TRBJ2-1; 12 bases agree with TRBD2. Germline CDR1 and CDR2: SQVTM and ANQGSEA. V was clipped by 3 bases and J by 4 bases; unmatched bases: 4. CDR3 length: 15 amino acids. CDR3 DNA: TGCAGCGTTGAGCTTGGACTAGCGGGGTACAATGAGCAGTTCTTC. Translating gives CSVELGLAGYNEQFF.

V gene TRBV2 combines with J gene TRBJ2-1; the D gene is possibly TRBD1 (6 bases). This CDR3 contains 14 residues. Trimming stripped 7 bases from V and 6 bases from J, with 16 bases between. Per germline, CDR1 SNHLY and CDR2 FYNNEI. The CDR3 loop reads CASILLTRGNEQFF. The CDR3 region has the DNA TGTGCCAGCATTCTTCTAACCAGGGGCAATGAGCAGTTCTTC. The variable domain in full, with the rest retrieved from reference TRBV2 and TRBJ2-1, is EPEVTQTPSHQVTQMGQEVILRCVPISNHLYFYWYRQILGQKVEFLVSFYNNEISEKSEIFDDQFSVERPDGSNFTLKIRSTKLEDSAMYFCASILLTRGNEQFFGPGTRLTVL.

This CDR3 reads CASSEGGTSGRKETQYF. The CDR3 DNA reads as TGTGCCAGCAGTGAAGGCGGGACTAGCGGGAGGAAAGAGACCCAGTACTTC. J is TRBJ2-5 and V is TRBV2, with 15 bases that match TRBD2. With 1 base clipped from V and 3 bases from J, the junction kept 3 bases outside the gene matches. Germline V CDR1 and CDR2: SNHLY, FYNNEI. The CDR3 runs 17 residues.